The sample holds one count of the clone carrying this TCR beta chain. Its target is unknown. A mixed TRB-A/B primer pool amplified rearranged TRB by multiplex touch-down PCR. TCRdb reprocessed the multiplex PCR reads with MiXCR, giving one entry per CDR3 protein. The data hold approximately 10,000 distinct CDR3 sequences, with 30% to 40% observed a single time. Amplification of TCR beta used genomic DNA extracted from peripheral blood. The CDR3 spans 13 residues. V was pared by 7 bases and J by 3 bases, with 3 bases of the junction left unmatched. Germline V gene data show CDR1 as LNHDA and CDR2 as SQIVND (reference sequence). This sample is drawn from a study of T cell repertoires in aging, cancer and after chemotherapy. Regarding the study as a whole: In cancer patients, declining TCR diversity with age involved lost richness and lost evenness.

This clonotype was obtained from a human donor in good health. Sequenced: blood. The V call is TRBV19, the J call TRBJ2-1; 7 nucleotides match TRBD2. For the CDR3, the DNA is TGTGCCAGTACAAAGCGGGGCTACAATGAGCAGTTCTTC. This translates into CASTKRGYNEQFF.